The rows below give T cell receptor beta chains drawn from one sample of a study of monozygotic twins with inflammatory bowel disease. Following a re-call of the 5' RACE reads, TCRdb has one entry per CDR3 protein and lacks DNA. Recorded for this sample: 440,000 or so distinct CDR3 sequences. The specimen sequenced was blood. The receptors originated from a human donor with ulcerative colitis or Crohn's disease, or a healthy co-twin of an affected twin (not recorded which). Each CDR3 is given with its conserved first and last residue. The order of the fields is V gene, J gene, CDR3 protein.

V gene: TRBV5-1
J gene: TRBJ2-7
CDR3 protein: CASSLGGHDSYEQYF

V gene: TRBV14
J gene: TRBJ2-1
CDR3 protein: CASSRRSGTSGGAYNEQFF

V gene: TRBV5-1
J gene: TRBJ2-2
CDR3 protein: CASSFKRGNTGELFF

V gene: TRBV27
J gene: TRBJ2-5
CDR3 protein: CASSFVGKTQYF

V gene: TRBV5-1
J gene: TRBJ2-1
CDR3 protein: CASSLEPYNEQFF

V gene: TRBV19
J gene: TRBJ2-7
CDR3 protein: CASSMSRRSVYEQYF

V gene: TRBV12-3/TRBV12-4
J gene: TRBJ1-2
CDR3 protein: CASRKIQGAQSYGYTF

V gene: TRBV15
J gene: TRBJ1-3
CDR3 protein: CATSKDYMGSGNTIYF

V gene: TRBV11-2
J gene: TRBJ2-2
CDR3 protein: CASSQLAGKGTGELFF

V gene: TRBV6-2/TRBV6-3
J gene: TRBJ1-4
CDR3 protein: CASSSRRTDRNEKLFF

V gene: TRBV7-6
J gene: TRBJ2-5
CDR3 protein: CASSLLAGDEETQYF

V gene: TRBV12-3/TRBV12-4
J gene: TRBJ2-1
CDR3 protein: CASSLGRLVGNEQFF

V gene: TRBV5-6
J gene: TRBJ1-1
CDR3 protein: CASSVQGLNTEAFF

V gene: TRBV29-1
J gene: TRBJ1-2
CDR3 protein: CSVDRAGGKINYGYTF

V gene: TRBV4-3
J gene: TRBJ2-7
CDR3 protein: CASSQGLAGGYEQYF

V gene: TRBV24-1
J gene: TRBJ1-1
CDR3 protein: CATSDLQETEAFF

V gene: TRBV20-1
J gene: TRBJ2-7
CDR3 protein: CSAETGAGYEQYF

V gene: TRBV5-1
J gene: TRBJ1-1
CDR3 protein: CASSLSGRDTEAFF

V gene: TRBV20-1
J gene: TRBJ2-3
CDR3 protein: CSALTSSDTQYF

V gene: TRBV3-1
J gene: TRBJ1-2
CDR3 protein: CASSQGALDPPSGYTF

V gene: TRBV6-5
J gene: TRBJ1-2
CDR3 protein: CASSPGPYGYTF

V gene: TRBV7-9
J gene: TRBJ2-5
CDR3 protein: CASSLRLAGAQYF

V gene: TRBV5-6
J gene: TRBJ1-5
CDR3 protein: CASSLGGRYSNQPQHF

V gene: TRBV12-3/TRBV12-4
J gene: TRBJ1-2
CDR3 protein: CASLPNMEGGYTF

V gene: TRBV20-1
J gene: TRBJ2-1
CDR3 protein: CSASQGVVHNEQFF

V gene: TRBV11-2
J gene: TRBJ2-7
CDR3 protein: CASSLGPGHYEQYF

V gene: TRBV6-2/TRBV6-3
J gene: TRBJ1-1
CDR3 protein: CASSNTRDRGSTEAFF

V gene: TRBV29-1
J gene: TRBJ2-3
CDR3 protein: CSVGQRFTDTQYF

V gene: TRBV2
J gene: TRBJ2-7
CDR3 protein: CASSLAGQRTYEQYF

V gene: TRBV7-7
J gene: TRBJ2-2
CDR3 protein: CASTPGSGELFF

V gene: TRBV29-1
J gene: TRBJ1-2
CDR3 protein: CSVQGTGGQNYGYTF

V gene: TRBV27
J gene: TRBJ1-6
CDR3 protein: CASSLAGEVHNSPLHF

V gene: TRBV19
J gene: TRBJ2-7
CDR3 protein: CVSSMGPASKQYF

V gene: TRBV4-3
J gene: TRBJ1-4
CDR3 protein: CASSRSFNEKLFF

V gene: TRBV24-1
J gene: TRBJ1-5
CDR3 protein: CATSDPNQPQHF

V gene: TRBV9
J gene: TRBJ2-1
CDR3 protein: CASSVAGVTSGGAGYNEQFF

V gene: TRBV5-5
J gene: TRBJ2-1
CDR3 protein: CASRTTGSWGLYEQFF

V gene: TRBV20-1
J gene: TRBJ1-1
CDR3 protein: CSASTPPGTEAFF

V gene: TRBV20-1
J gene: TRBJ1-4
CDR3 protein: CSAIQRQPPQEKLFF

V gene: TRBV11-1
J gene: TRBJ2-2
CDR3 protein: CASSGTPRAGGQAITGELFF

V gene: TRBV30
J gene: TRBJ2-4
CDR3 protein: CAWSALGVAYIQYF

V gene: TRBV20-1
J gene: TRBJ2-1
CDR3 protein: CSARRGGALAGVSNEQFF

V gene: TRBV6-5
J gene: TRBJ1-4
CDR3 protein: CASSYRAAGNEKLFF

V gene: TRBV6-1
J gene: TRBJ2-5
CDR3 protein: CASRRGLAGGQETQYF

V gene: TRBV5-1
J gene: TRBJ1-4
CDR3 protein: CASSFGEGTEKLFF

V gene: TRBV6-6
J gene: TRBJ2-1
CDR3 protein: CASRHRGEQFF